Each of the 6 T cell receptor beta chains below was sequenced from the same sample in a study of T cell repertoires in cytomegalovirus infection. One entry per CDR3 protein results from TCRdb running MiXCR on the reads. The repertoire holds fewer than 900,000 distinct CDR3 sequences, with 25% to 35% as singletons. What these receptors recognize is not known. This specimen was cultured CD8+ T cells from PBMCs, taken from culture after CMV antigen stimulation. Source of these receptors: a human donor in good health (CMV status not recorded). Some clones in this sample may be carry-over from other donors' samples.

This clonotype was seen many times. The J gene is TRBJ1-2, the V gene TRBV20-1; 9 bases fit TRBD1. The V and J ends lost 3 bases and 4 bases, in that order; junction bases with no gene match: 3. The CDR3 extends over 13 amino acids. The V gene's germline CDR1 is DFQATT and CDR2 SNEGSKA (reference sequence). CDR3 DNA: TGCAGTGCTAGGGAGACAGGGGGCTATGGCTACACCTTC. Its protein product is CSARETGGYGYTF.

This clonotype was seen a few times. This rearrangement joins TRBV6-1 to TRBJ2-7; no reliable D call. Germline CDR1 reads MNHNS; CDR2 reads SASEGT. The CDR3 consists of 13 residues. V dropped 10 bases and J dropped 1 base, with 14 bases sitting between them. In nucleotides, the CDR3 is TGTGCCATCACCAATCGGGCGTCCTACGAGCAGTACTTC. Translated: CAITNRASYEQYF.

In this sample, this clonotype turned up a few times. CDR3 sequence (DNA): TGTGCCAGCAGCCCTATTGAGGGGATAGCCAAAAACATTCAGTACTTC. The encoded protein is CASSPIEGIAKNIQYF. The rearrangement links TRBV11-1 to TRBJ2-4, with D perhaps matching TRBD1 or TRBD2 (5 bases each). Germline CDR1 SGHAT, CDR2 FQDESV (reference sequence). V shed 5 bases and J shed 0 bases, with 14 bases lying between them. There are 16 residues in the CDR3.

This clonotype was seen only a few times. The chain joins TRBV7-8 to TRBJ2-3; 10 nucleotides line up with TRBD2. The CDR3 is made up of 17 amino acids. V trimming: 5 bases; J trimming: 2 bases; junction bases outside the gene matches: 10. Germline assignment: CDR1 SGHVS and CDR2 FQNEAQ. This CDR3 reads CASSPFLAGALTDTQYF. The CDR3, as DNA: TGTGCCAGCAGCCCATTCCTAGCGGGGGCCCTCACAGATACGCAGTATTTT. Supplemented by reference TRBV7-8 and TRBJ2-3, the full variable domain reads GAGVSQSPRYKVAKRGQDVALRCDPISGHVSLFWYQQALGQGPEFLTYFQNEAQLDKSGLPSDRFFAERPEGSVSTLKIQRTQQEDSAVYLCASSPFLAGALTDTQYFGPGTRLTVL.

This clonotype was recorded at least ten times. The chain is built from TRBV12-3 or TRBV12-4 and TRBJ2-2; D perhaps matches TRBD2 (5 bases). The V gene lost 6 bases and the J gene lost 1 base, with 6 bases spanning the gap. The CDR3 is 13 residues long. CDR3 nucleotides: TGTGCCAGCAGGCGGGTGAACACCGGGGAGCTGTTTTTT. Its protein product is CASRRVNTGELFF.

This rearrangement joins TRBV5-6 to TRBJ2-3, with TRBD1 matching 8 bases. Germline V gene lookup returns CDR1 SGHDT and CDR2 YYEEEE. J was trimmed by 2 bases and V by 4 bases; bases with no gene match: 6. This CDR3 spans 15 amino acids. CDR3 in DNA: TGTGCCAGCAGCCCCGGACAGGGCTACACAGATACGCAGTATTTT. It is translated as CASSPGQGYTDTQYF.